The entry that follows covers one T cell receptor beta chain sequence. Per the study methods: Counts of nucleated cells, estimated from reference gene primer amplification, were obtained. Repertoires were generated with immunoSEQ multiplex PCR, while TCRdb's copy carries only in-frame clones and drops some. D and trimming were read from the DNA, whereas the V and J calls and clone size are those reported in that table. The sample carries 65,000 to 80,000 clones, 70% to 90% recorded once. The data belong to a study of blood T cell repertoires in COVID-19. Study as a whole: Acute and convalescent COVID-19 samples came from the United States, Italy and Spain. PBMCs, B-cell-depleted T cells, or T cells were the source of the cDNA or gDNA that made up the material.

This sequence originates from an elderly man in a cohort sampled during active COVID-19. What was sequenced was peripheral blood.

In nucleotides, the CDR3 is TGCAGCGTCGATGACAGGAGAAATGAAAAACTGTTTTTT. Encoded protein: CSVDDRRNEKLFF. This chain links TRBV29-1 with TRBJ1-4; D might be TRBD1 (6 bases). The germline V and J ends were trimmed by 6 bases and 5 bases, with 13 bases remaining between them. The CDR3 is 13 residues long. Germline CDR1 and CDR2: SQVTM and ANQGSEA.